This T cell receptor (beta chain) was identified in a study of OX40 agonist ivuxolimab in advanced cancers. Sequenced by immunoSEQ multiplex PCR; TCRdb stores in-frame clones only, minus some. This sample yields approximately 100,000 clones, of which about 85% are seen a single time; 3% to 4% belongs to the top ten. The V gene's germline CDR1 is SGHTA and CDR2 FQGTGA. Trimming took 3 bases from V and 14 from J; bases not matched to a gene: 3. The CDR3 covers 11 residues. The chain employs TRBV7-3 and TRBJ2-1; 8 bases match TRBD2. This receptor was taken from an adult with an advanced solid tumor such as melanoma, head and neck, liver or kidney cancer. Source: CD4+ or CD8+ T cells sorted from blood, taken in a trial of the OX40 agonist ivuxolimab. The chain's CDR3 is CASSFHGREFF. The CDR3 DNA reads as TGTGCCAGCAGCTTCCACGGGAGGGAGTTCTTC.